Below, 16 T cell receptor beta chains from the same sample are listed, as sequenced in a study of beta chain features in type 1 diabetes. Expressed TCRB transcripts were sequenced, since all the RNA that had been isolated was reverse transcribed. Assay: immunoSEQ multiplex PCR; the TCRdb copy retains only in-frame clones and omits some. The data hold 620,000 or so clones, with 15% to 17% observed a single time. The sequencing sample was made of naive CD4+ T cells from blood. These receptors all come from a man between 18 and 35 years old in good health.

In its sample, this clone was seen a few times. CDR3: CASSPGTSGGYEQFF. The CDR3 DNA reads as TGTGCCAGCAGCCCCGGGACTAGCGGTGGCTATGAGCAGTTCTTC. The chain recombines TRBV5-4 with TRBJ2-1, with 11 positions matching TRBD2. Germline V CDR1 and CDR2: SGHNT, YYREEE (reference sequence). The CDR3 has 15 residues. After removal of 4 bases from V and 8 bases from J, the junction contained 8 bases not matched to a gene.

V is TRBV5-4 and J is TRBJ2-1; TRBD2 matches at 13 bases. After removal of 3 bases from V and 6 bases from J, the junction contained 6 bases not matched to a gene. The CDR3 is made up of 16 amino acids. Germline V gene lookup returns CDR1 SGHNT and CDR2 YYREEE (reference sequence). The CDR3 coding sequence is TGTGCCAGCAGCTCTGGGACTAGCGGGATGCTCAATGAGCAGTTCTTC. This translates into CASSSGTSGMLNEQFF.

The gene calls are TRBV7-2 and TRBJ1-1; TRBD1 matches at 8 bases. The CDR3 covers 13 residues. Germline CDR1 is SGHTA and CDR2 is FQGNSA. J was trimmed by 3 bases and V by 5 bases; bases with no gene match: 2. The CDR3, as DNA: TGTGCCAGCAGCACACAGGGGGACACTGAAGCTTTCTTT. Encoded protein: CASSTQGDTEAFF.

Only a few counts were recorded for this clone. This sequence joins TRBV19 and TRBJ1-1; 7 bases agree with TRBD1. Germline CDR1 and CDR2: LNHDA and SQIVND (reference sequence). The ends lost 3 bases at V and 1 base at J; junction bases unmatched: 2. The CDR3 runs 14 residues. The CDR3 DNA reads as TGTGCCAGTAGTATCCGGACAGGGAACACTGAAGCTTTCTTT. As protein: CASSIRTGNTEAFF.

In the case of this clone: Other DNA sequences within the sample encode an identical CDR3. The chain carries TRBV28 and TRBJ1-2; D ambiguous. In germline, CDR1 is MDHEN, CDR2 SYDVKM. Trimming removed 2 bases from V and 3 bases from J, with 7 bases in between. This CDR3 is 13 amino acids long. CDR3 bases: TGTGCCAGCAGTTTACCCGGAGACTATGGCTACACCTTC. It translates to CASSLPGDYGYTF.

This clone has only a few counts. The CDR3 nucleotides are TGTGCCAGCAGTGCCCTGGATGGAAACTACGAGCAGTACTTC. Translated, it gives CASSALDGNYEQYF. The chain is built from TRBV28 and TRBJ2-7, with D unclear. The CDR3 contains 14 residues. The V gene's germline CDR1 is MDHEN and CDR2 SYDVKM. V gave up 5 bases and J gave up 3 bases, with 14 bases separating them.

Written as DNA, the CDR3 is TGTGCCAGCAGCTGGCAGGGAGGGTTGAATCAGCCCCAGCATTTT. Translating it yields CASSWQGGLNQPQHF. This chain links TRBV7-9 with TRBJ1-5; tentatively, D is TRBD1 (5 bases). Germline CDR1 and CDR2: SEHNR and FQNEAQ (reference sequence). V was trimmed by 4 bases and J by 4 bases, leaving 14 bases between them. The CDR3 spans 15 residues.

This rearrangement joins TRBV30 to TRBJ2-3; the match to TRBD1 covers 8 bases. The V segment lost 3 bases and the J segment 3 bases; nucleotides outside the gene matches: 8. Germline V gene sequence: CDR1 GTSNPN, CDR2 SVGIG (reference sequence). This CDR3 spans 15 amino acids. This CDR3 is CAWSRQGLRTDTQYF. The DNA of the CDR3 is TGTGCCTGGAGCAGACAGGGGCTTCGAACAGATACGCAGTATTTT.

This chain joins TRBV19 and TRBJ2-1; 8 bases fit TRBD1. Trimming cost V 3 bases and J 3 bases; bases outside gene matches: 7. This CDR3 comprises 16 residues. Per germline, CDR1 LNHDA and CDR2 SQIVND (reference sequence). The CDR3: CASSIRTGQDYNEQFF. The CDR3 DNA reads TGTGCCAGTAGTATCCGGACAGGGCAGGACTACAATGAGCAGTTCTTC.

CDR3 bases: TGTGCCAGCAGCTTAAGTGGGATGTACACAGATACGCAGTATTTT. As protein: CASSLSGMYTDTQYF. The rearrangement joins TRBV7-2 to TRBJ2-3; D remains unclear. Trimming stripped 2 bases from V and 2 bases from J, with 11 bases between. The length of the CDR3 is 15 residues. Germline loops: CDR1 SGHTA, CDR2 FQGNSA.

This clone was observed a handful of times. The chain has TRBV10-3 and TRBJ2-4; D is possibly TRBD1 or TRBD2 (5 bases each). With 3 bases removed from V and 0 bases from J, the gap between germline ends came to 9 bases. CDR3 length equals 15 residues. Germline loops: CDR1 ENHRY, CDR2 SYGVKD. The DNA of the CDR3 is TGTGCCATCAGTGAAGGGGAGAGAGCCAAAAACATTCAGTACTTC. It specifies CAISEGERAKNIQYF.

The genes are TRBV28 and TRBJ2-7, with no clear D. This CDR3 is 14 amino acids long. The V gene lost 8 bases and the J gene lost 1 base, with 15 bases spanning the gap. Germline V gene data show CDR1 as MDHEN and CDR2 as SYDVKM. CDR3 loop: CASEAPGRSYEQYF. CDR3 bases: TGTGCCAGCGAGGCCCCGGGCAGATCCTACGAGCAGTACTTC.

This clone came up a few times. The chain carries TRBV25-1 and TRBJ2-5; the D gene could be TRBD1 or TRBD2 (7 bases each). Germline CDR1 and CDR2: MGHDK and SYGVNS. The CDR3 is 16 amino acids. Trimming pared 5 bases from V and 2 bases from J, leaving 18 bases between. The DNA for the CDR3 is TGTGCCAGCAGTTACTCAGGGGGGGTTGGACAAGAGACCCAGTACTTC. Residues: CASSYSGGVGQETQYF. The full variable domain, in which reference TRBV25-1 and TRBJ2-5 provide the parts outside the CDR3, is EADIYQTPRYLVIGTGKKITLECSQTMGHDKMYWYQQDPGMELHLIHYSYGVNSTEKGDLSSESTVSRIRTEHFPLTLESARPSHTSQYLCASSYSGGVGQETQYFGPGTRLLVL.

This chain connects TRBV9 to TRBJ2-1, with 7 bases matching TRBD2. This CDR3 has 16 residues. V gave up 3 bases and J gave up 0 bases; unmatched junction bases: 6. Germline-derived CDR1 and CDR2 are SGDLS and YYNGEE. This CDR3 reads CASSGGGLFSYNEQFF. In DNA, the CDR3 is TGTGCCAGCAGCGGCGGGGGACTCTTCTCCTACAATGAGCAGTTCTTC.

The V and J genes are TRBV18 and TRBJ2-1, with D tentatively TRBD1 (5 bases). The CDR3 is 14 amino acids. Germline CDR1 reads KGHSH; CDR2 reads LQKENI. Trimming removed 2 bases at V and 4 bases at J, with 9 bases between. The CDR3 nucleotides read TGTGCCAGCTCACCAGGGGCAAGATACAATGAGCAGTTCTTC. This translates into CASSPGARYNEQFF.

There are a few counts of this clone. The chain combines TRBV9 with TRBJ1-2; no clear D. The V end lost 1 base, the J end lost 2 bases, and 6 bases lay between the germline ends. The CDR3 is made up of 13 amino acids. The V gene's germline CDR1 is SGDLS and CDR2 YYNGEE. DNA for the CDR3: TGTGCCAGCAGCGTAAGGCGCAACTATGGCTACACCTTC. Protein sequence: CASSVRRNYGYTF.